What follows are 2 T cell receptor beta chains derived from one specimen sequenced in a study of Graves' ophthalmopathy and Graves' hyperthyroidism. For repertoire sequencing, the TCR beta CDR3 regions were amplified from RNA transcripts. A first-round RT-PCR used HTBI primers, followed by a second-round multiplex PCR. TCRdb re-called the multiplex PCR reads through MiXCR, storing one row per CDR3 protein. The sample holds about 1.1 million distinct CDR3 sequences, 35% to 40% seen once. Sequencing input: peripheral blood or thyroid tissue (not recorded which). These receptors were collected from an adult man with Graves' hyperthyroidism.

The rearrangement links TRBV7-9 to TRBJ2-5; perhaps TRBD1 as D (5 bases). V shed 7 bases and J shed 5 bases, with 17 bases lying between them. This CDR3 comprises 14 residues. CDR1 is SEHNR, CDR2 FQNEAQ, per germline (reference sequence). This CDR3 reads CASNPGMGWETQYF. CDR3 in DNA: TGTGCCAGCAATCCAGGGATGGGCTGGGAGACCCAGTACTTC.

This clonotype occurred once. This clone may be a read error of a much larger clone one base away. J is TRBJ2-7 and V is TRBV7-2, with D possibly matching TRBD2 (6 bases). CDR1 is SGHTA and CDR2 is FQGNSA in the germline V gene. Trimming stripped 5 bases from V and 0 bases from J, with 14 bases between. CDR3 size: 15 residues. This chain's CDR3 is CASSERAHSSYEQYF. CDR3 sequence (DNA): TGTGCCAGCAGCGAGCGGGCCCACAGCTCCTACGAGCAGTACTTC.